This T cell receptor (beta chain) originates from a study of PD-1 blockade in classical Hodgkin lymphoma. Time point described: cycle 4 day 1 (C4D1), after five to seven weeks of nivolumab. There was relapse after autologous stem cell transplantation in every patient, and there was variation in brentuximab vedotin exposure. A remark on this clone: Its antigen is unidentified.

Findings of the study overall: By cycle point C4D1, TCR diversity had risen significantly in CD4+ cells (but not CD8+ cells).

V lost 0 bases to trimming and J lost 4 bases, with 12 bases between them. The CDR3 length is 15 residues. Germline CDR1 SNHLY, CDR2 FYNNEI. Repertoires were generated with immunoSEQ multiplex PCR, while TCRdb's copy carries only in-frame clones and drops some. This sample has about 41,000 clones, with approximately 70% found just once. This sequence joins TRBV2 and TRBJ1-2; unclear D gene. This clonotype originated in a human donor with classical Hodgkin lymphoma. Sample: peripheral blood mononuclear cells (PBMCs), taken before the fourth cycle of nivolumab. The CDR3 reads CASSEAGRLLYGYTF. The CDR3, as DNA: TGTGCCAGCAGTGAAGCGGGCCGGCTCCTCTATGGCTACACCTTC.